A selection of T cell receptor beta chains follows, all from one sample in a study of T cell responses to AZD1222 COVID-19 vaccine. Clones were sequenced by immunoSEQ multiplex PCR, and TCRdb holds only the in-frame ones, with some missing. The sample includes some 150,000 clones, 80% to 90% of them seen just once. The input for sequencing was peripheral blood, taken after recovery from COVID-19. The source of these receptors is an adult who had recovered from COVID-19. Both conserved end residues are part of each CDR3. The D gene is left open where the match is weak. The size field is filled for only some rows; it gives once, few, many or a size class.

cdr3_nt: TGTGCCAGCAGCTTAGCCCTATCCTACGAGCAGTACTTC
cdr3_aa: CASSLALSYEQYF
d_call: NA
j_call: TRBJ2-7
clone_size: NA
v_call: TRBV13

cdr3_nt: TGTGCCAGCAGCCAAGGAGGAGCCCTAGATACGCAGTATTTT
cdr3_aa: CASSQGGALDTQYF
d_call: NA
j_call: TRBJ2-3
clone_size: NA
v_call: TRBV4-2

cdr3_nt: TGTGCCACCAGCAGAGATTCAGGGGGGGTCACAGATACGCAGTATTTT
cdr3_aa: CATSRDSGGVTDTQYF
d_call: NA
j_call: TRBJ2-3
clone_size: NA
v_call: TRBV15

cdr3_nt: TGTGCCAGCAGGTTAACCAACAGGGCCACTGAAGCTTTCTTT
cdr3_aa: CASRLTNRATEAFF
d_call: NA
j_call: TRBJ1-1
clone_size: few
v_call: TRBV28

cdr3_nt: TGTGCCGGGGGGAACTCTGGGGCCAACGTCCTGACTTTC
cdr3_aa: CAGGNSGANVLTF
d_call: NA
j_call: TRBJ2-6
clone_size: once
v_call: TRBV2

cdr3_nt: TGTGCCAGCAGTACTAGCGAGGGGGCTACTATCATCCCTGAAGCTTTCTTT
cdr3_aa: CASSTSEGATIIPEAFF
d_call: TRBD1
j_call: TRBJ1-1
clone_size: NA
v_call: TRBV28

cdr3_nt: TGTGCCAGCAGCGAAGGGGGGAATGAGCAGTTCTTC
cdr3_aa: CASSEGGNEQFF
d_call: NA
j_call: TRBJ2-1
clone_size: NA
v_call: TRBV11-3

cdr3_nt: TGTGCCAGCGGCCGTGACAGATTCACAGATACGCAGTATTTT
cdr3_aa: CASGRDRFTDTQYF
d_call: NA
j_call: TRBJ2-3
clone_size: NA
v_call: TRBV7-3

cdr3_nt: TGTGCCAGCAGCTTCAGAATGAACACTGAAGCTTTCTTT
cdr3_aa: CASSFRMNTEAFF
d_call: NA
j_call: TRBJ1-1
clone_size: NA
v_call: TRBV7-3

cdr3_nt: TGTGCCAGCAGCGCCGAGGGGGCTTATCCGAACACCGGGGAGCTGTTTTTT
cdr3_aa: CASSAEGAYPNTGELFF
d_call: TRBD1
j_call: TRBJ2-2
clone_size: NA
v_call: TRBV9

cdr3_nt: TGTGCCAGCAGTTACTCTAGGACAGATCTTGAACCCCTCCACTTT
cdr3_aa: CASSYSRTDLEPLHF
d_call: NA
j_call: TRBJ1-6
clone_size: NA
v_call: TRBV6-5

cdr3_nt: TGTGCCAGCAGCCAAGGGGCCGCCCGTGAAGCTTTCTTT
cdr3_aa: CASSQGAAREAFF
d_call: NA
j_call: TRBJ1-1
clone_size: NA
v_call: TRBV3-1/TRBV3-2

cdr3_nt: TGTGCCAGCGTCGATGCCGGCTACACCTTC
cdr3_aa: CASVDAGYTF
d_call: NA
j_call: TRBJ1-2
clone_size: NA
v_call: TRBV2

cdr3_nt: TGTGCCAGCAGCTCGGATGGCTACACCTTC
cdr3_aa: CASSSDGYTF
d_call: NA
j_call: TRBJ1-2
clone_size: NA
v_call: TRBV28

cdr3_nt: TGTGCCAGCAGCTCGCGCGTTGGGGGAAATCAGCCCCAGCATTTT
cdr3_aa: CASSSRVGGNQPQHF
d_call: NA
j_call: TRBJ1-5
clone_size: NA
v_call: TRBV5-8

cdr3_nt: TGTGCCAGCAGCTTAGTCCCCGGGTCAACTGAAGCTTTCTTT
cdr3_aa: CASSLVPGSTEAFF
d_call: NA
j_call: TRBJ1-1
clone_size: NA
v_call: TRBV7-2

cdr3_nt: TGTGCCAGCAGTTCGACGGGACAAGGATCCCTCCACTTT
cdr3_aa: CASSSTGQGSLHF
d_call: NA
j_call: TRBJ1-6
clone_size: NA
v_call: TRBV28

cdr3_nt: TGTGCCAGCAGCTCTCAGCCGAACACTGAAGCTTTCTTT
cdr3_aa: CASSSQPNTEAFF
d_call: NA
j_call: TRBJ1-1
clone_size: NA
v_call: TRBV9

cdr3_nt: TGTGCCAGCAGCTATTTCACAGGGGCAGGAGGAGAGACCCAGTACTTC
cdr3_aa: CASSYFTGAGGETQYF
d_call: TRBD1
j_call: TRBJ2-5
clone_size: NA
v_call: TRBV11-3

cdr3_nt: TGCAGCGTTATTAGCGGCACAGATACGCAGTATTTT
cdr3_aa: CSVISGTDTQYF
d_call: NA
j_call: TRBJ2-3
clone_size: NA
v_call: TRBV29-1

cdr3_nt: TGTGCCAGCACCATTAGCGGGGGGGCCTCATACAATGAGCAGTTCTTC
cdr3_aa: CASTISGGASYNEQFF
d_call: TRBD2
j_call: TRBJ2-1
clone_size: NA
v_call: TRBV9

cdr3_nt: TGCGCCAGCAGTTTGGAAGGCGGGAACACTGAAGCTTTCTTT
cdr3_aa: CASSLEGGNTEAFF
d_call: NA
j_call: TRBJ1-1
clone_size: NA
v_call: TRBV10-2

cdr3_nt: TGTGCCAGCAGCCAAGTCCAGGAACTAAACACTGAAGCTTTCTTT
cdr3_aa: CASSQVQELNTEAFF
d_call: NA
j_call: TRBJ1-1
clone_size: NA
v_call: TRBV4-2

cdr3_nt: TGTGCCAGCAGTTGGGACGTTTTGGAACAGGGAAAACTGTTTTTT
cdr3_aa: CASSWDVLEQGKLFF
d_call: NA
j_call: TRBJ1-4
clone_size: once
v_call: TRBV6-5

cdr3_nt: TGTGCCAGCAGTTTATTTCCACAGGGGATGGCAAATCAGCCCCAGCATTTT
cdr3_aa: CASSLFPQGMANQPQHF
d_call: TRBD1
j_call: TRBJ1-5
clone_size: NA
v_call: TRBV28

cdr3_nt: TGTGCCAGCAGTTTACCCGTAGGGCAGGGGGAGACCCAGTACTTC
cdr3_aa: CASSLPVGQGETQYF
d_call: NA
j_call: TRBJ2-5
clone_size: NA
v_call: TRBV28

cdr3_nt: TGTGCCAGCAGCTTAGGCGGCAGGGACGGAGAGACCCAGTACTTC
cdr3_aa: CASSLGGRDGETQYF
d_call: NA
j_call: TRBJ2-5
clone_size: NA
v_call: TRBV7-2

cdr3_nt: TGTGCCAGCAGCGATGGGCGCGGAAACTATGGCTACACCTTC
cdr3_aa: CASSDGRGNYGYTF
d_call: NA
j_call: TRBJ1-2
clone_size: NA
v_call: TRBV14

cdr3_nt: TGTGCCAGCAGGAGACAGGGGTTTACTGAAGCTTTCTTT
cdr3_aa: CASRRQGFTEAFF
d_call: TRBD1
j_call: TRBJ1-1
clone_size: NA
v_call: TRBV12-3/TRBV12-4

cdr3_nt: TGTGCCAGCAGCTTAGCGCGGACGAACACCGGGGAGCTGTTTTTT
cdr3_aa: CASSLARTNTGELFF
d_call: NA
j_call: TRBJ2-2
clone_size: NA
v_call: TRBV7-9

cdr3_nt: TGTGCCAGCAGACCCAGACAGGTGAACACTGAAGCTTTCTTT
cdr3_aa: CASRPRQVNTEAFF
d_call: NA
j_call: TRBJ1-1
clone_size: few
v_call: TRBV28

cdr3_nt: TGTGCCAGCACCTGGGACCCCAGCTCTGGGGCCAACGTCCTGACTTTC
cdr3_aa: CASTWDPSSGANVLTF
d_call: NA
j_call: TRBJ2-6
clone_size: NA
v_call: TRBV27

cdr3_nt: TGTGCCAGCAGCCAAGAATTCGACAGGGCCTATGGCTACACCTTC
cdr3_aa: CASSQEFDRAYGYTF
d_call: TRBD1
j_call: TRBJ1-2
clone_size: NA
v_call: TRBV4-2

cdr3_nt: TGTGCCAGCAGTTTAAGGGGGCCTACCGAAAAGACCCAGTACTTC
cdr3_aa: CASSLRGPTEKTQYF
d_call: TRBD1
j_call: TRBJ2-5
clone_size: NA
v_call: TRBV28

cdr3_nt: TGTGCCAGCAGCCAAGTGGCCGGGGAGCTGTTTTTT
cdr3_aa: CASSQVAGELFF
d_call: NA
j_call: TRBJ2-2
clone_size: NA
v_call: TRBV7-9

cdr3_nt: TGTGCCATCAGTCCGGACCGCTCCTACGAGCAGTACTTC
cdr3_aa: CAISPDRSYEQYF
d_call: NA
j_call: TRBJ2-7
clone_size: once
v_call: TRBV10-3

cdr3_nt: TGTGCCAGCAGCCAAGTTGGTGGGCAGGGGGCGGCCGGGGAGCTGTTTTTT
cdr3_aa: CASSQVGGQGAAGELFF
d_call: TRBD1
j_call: TRBJ2-2
clone_size: NA
v_call: TRBV3-1/TRBV3-2

cdr3_nt: TGTGCCAGCAGCTTAGCGAGCGGGGCCGCCGGCGAGACCCAGTACTTC
cdr3_aa: CASSLASGAAGETQYF
d_call: TRBD2
j_call: TRBJ2-5
clone_size: NA
v_call: TRBV7-6

cdr3_nt: TGTGCCAGCAGTTTTGGCCGTATCTATGGCTACACCTTC
cdr3_aa: CASSFGRIYGYTF
d_call: NA
j_call: TRBJ1-2
clone_size: once
v_call: TRBV28

cdr3_nt: TGTGCCAGCAGCAAGGCCCTCAATCAGCCCCAGCATTTT
cdr3_aa: CASSKALNQPQHF
d_call: NA
j_call: TRBJ1-5
clone_size: few
v_call: TRBV7-2

cdr3_nt: TGTGCCAGCAGCTTGGCCAGTAGCGGGGCACAAGAGACCCAGTACTTC
cdr3_aa: CASSLASSGAQETQYF
d_call: TRBD2
j_call: TRBJ2-5
clone_size: few
v_call: TRBV5-4

cdr3_nt: TGTGCCAGCAGCCCACGAGAATTCCGGGACAGGTTTTACAATGAGCAGTTCTTC
cdr3_aa: CASSPREFRDRFYNEQFF
d_call: TRBD1
j_call: TRBJ2-1
clone_size: NA
v_call: TRBV9

cdr3_nt: TGTGCCACCAGTGACCGGGACAGGTTCTACAATGAGCAGTTCTTC
cdr3_aa: CATSDRDRFYNEQFF
d_call: TRBD1
j_call: TRBJ2-1
clone_size: NA
v_call: TRBV24-1

cdr3_nt: TGTGCCAGCAGCCAATACAGGGCCTACGAGCAGTACTTC
cdr3_aa: CASSQYRAYEQYF
d_call: NA
j_call: TRBJ2-7
clone_size: NA
v_call: TRBV14

cdr3_nt: TGTGCCAGCAGCCTCAGGGTGGGCACTGAAGCTTTCTTT
cdr3_aa: CASSLRVGTEAFF
d_call: NA
j_call: TRBJ1-1
clone_size: NA
v_call: TRBV6-2/TRBV6-3

cdr3_nt: TGTGCCAGTAGCCCCTACAAGGACAGGTTGTACGAGCAGTACTTC
cdr3_aa: CASSPYKDRLYEQYF
d_call: TRBD1
j_call: TRBJ2-7
clone_size: few
v_call: TRBV19

cdr3_nt: TGTGCCAGCAGCTTACGACTAGCGGGTTGGAATGAGCAGTTCTTC
cdr3_aa: CASSLRLAGWNEQFF
d_call: TRBD2
j_call: TRBJ2-1
clone_size: NA
v_call: TRBV7-3

cdr3_nt: TGTGCCAGCAGCCTCTATGCGAGGACTAGCGGTAGAAGCTCCTACAATGAGCAGTTCTTC
cdr3_aa: CASSLYARTSGRSSYNEQFF
d_call: TRBD2
j_call: TRBJ2-1
clone_size: NA
v_call: TRBV13

cdr3_nt: TGTGCCAGCAGTATCAGTACTAGTTCTTATCACGAGCAGTACTTC
cdr3_aa: CASSISTSSYHEQYF
d_call: NA
j_call: TRBJ2-7
clone_size: NA
v_call: TRBV6-2/TRBV6-3

cdr3_nt: TGTGCCAGCAGCGCCCGACTAGCGGGACCTACCTACGAGCAGTACTTC
cdr3_aa: CASSARLAGPTYEQYF
d_call: TRBD2
j_call: TRBJ2-7
clone_size: NA
v_call: TRBV13

cdr3_nt: TGTGCCAGCAGCCAAGTAGGGACAGGTGGAGAAGAGACCCAGTACTTC
cdr3_aa: CASSQVGTGGEETQYF
d_call: TRBD1
j_call: TRBJ2-5
clone_size: NA
v_call: TRBV4-2

cdr3_nt: TGTGCCAGCAGTGAATGGGGACCCGACACTGAAGCTTTCTTT
cdr3_aa: CASSEWGPDTEAFF
d_call: NA
j_call: TRBJ1-1
clone_size: NA
v_call: TRBV6-1

cdr3_nt: TGTGCCAGCAGACGACTAGCGGGGGGACAAGAGACCCAGTACTTC
cdr3_aa: CASRRLAGGQETQYF
d_call: TRBD2
j_call: TRBJ2-5
clone_size: NA
v_call: TRBV27